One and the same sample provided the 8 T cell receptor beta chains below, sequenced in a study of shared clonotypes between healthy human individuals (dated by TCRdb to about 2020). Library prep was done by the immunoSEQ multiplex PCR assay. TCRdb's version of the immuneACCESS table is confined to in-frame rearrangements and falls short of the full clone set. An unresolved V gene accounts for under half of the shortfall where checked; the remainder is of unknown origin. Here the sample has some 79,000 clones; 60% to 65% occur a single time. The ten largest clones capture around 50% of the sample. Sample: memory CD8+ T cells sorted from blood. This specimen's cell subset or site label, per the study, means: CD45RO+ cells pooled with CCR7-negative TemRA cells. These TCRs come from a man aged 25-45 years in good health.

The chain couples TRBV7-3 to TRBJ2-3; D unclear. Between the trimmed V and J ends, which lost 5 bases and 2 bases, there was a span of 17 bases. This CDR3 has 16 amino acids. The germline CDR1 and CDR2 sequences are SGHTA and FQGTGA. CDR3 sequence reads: CASSEHPSSDTDTQYF. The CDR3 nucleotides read TGTGCCAGCAGCGAACACCCTAGTTCTGACACAGATACGCAGTATTTT.

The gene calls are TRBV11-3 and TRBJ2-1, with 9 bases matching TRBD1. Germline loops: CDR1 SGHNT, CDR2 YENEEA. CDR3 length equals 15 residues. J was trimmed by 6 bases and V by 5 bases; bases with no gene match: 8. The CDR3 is CASSGTTGGGNEQFF. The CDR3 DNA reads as TGTGCCAGCAGCGGAACGACAGGGGGTGGCAATGAGCAGTTCTTC.

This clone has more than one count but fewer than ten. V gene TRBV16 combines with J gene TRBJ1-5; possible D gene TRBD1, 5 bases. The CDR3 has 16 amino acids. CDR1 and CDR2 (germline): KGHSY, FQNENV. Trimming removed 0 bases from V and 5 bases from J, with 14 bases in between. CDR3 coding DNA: TGTGCCAGCAGCCAATCCGCAGGGCTGAGTCATCAGCCCCAGCATTTT. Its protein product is CASSQSAGLSHQPQHF. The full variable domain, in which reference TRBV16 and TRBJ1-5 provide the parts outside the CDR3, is GEEVAQTPKHLVRGEGQKAKLYCAPIKGHSYVFWYQQVLKNEFKFLISFQNENVFDETGMPKERFSAKCLPNSPCSLEIQATKLEDSAVYFCASSQSAGLSHQPQHFGDGTRLSIL.

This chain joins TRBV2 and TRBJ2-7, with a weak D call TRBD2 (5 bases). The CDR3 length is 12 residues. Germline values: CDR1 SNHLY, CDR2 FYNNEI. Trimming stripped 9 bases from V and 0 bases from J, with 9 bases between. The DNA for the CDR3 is TGTGCCAGTTCGGGGATCTCCTACGAGCAGTACTTC. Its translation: CASSGISYEQYF.

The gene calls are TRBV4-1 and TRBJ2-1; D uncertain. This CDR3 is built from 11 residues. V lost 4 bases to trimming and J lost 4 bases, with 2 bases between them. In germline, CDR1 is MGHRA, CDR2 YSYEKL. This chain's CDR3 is CASSRYNEQFF. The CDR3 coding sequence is TGCGCCAGCAGCCGGTACAATGAGCAGTTCTTC.

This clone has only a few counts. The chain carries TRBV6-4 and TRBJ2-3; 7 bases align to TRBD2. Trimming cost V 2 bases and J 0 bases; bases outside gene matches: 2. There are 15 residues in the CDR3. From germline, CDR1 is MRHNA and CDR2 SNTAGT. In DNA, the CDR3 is TGTGCCAGCAGTGACGGCGGGGGAAGCACAGATACGCAGTATTTT. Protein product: CASSDGGGSTDTQYF.

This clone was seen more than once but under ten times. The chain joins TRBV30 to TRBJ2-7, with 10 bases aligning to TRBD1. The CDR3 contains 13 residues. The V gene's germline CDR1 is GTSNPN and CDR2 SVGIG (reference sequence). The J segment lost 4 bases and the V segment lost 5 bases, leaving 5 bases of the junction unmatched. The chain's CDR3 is CAWSPGQGYEQYF. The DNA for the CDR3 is TGTGCCTGGTCCCCGGGACAGGGGTACGAGCAGTACTTC. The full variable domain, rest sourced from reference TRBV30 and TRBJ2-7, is SQTIHQWPATLVQPVGSPLSLECTVEGTSNPNLYWYRQAAGRGLQLLFYSVGIGQISSEVPQNLSASRPQDRQFILSSKKLLLSDSGFYLCAWSPGQGYEQYFGPGTRLTVT.

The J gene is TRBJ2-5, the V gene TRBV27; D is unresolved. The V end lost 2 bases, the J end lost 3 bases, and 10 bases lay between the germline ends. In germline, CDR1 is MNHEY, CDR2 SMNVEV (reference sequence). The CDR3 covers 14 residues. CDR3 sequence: CASSLVGREETQYF. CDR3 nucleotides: TGTGCCAGCAGTTTAGTTGGTAGGGAAGAGACCCAGTACTTC.